The 6 T cell receptor beta chains presented below share a single source sample, sequenced in a study of early T cells in non-severe SARS-CoV-2 infection. TCRdb reanalysed the 5' RACE reads using MiXCR and keeps one entry per CDR3 protein. Of 37,000 or so distinct CDR3 sequences in the sample, around 6.5% were seen once. The source material was whole blood. All receptors come from an adult who was a healthcare worker with PCR-confirmed SARS-CoV-2 infection or an uninfected control (not recorded which).

This clonotype was recorded a few times. The chain links TRBV5-1 to TRBJ1-1, with D uncertain. This CDR3 contains 15 residues. Germline assignment: CDR1 SGHRS and CDR2 YFSETQ. V lost 0 bases to trimming and J lost 3 bases, with 12 bases between them. This chain's CDR3 is CASSLDNPTDTEAFF. As DNA, the CDR3 is TGCGCCAGCAGCTTGGACAACCCAACGGACACTGAAGCTTTCTTT.

This clonotype is medium-sized within its sample. The V call is TRBV11-1, the J call TRBJ2-1; no firm D call. Germline lookup yields CDR1 SGHAT and CDR2 FQDESV (reference sequence). V lost 1 base, J lost 8 bases, and 9 bases lay in between. The CDR3 covers 13 residues. CDR3 DNA: TGTGCCAGCAGCTTAGGCCCTGGCGATGAGCAGTTCTTC. Its protein is CASSLGPGDEQFF.

This clonotype came up many times. The chain is built from TRBV6-4 and TRBJ1-1; no definite D call. The V and J ends lost 6 bases and 6 bases respectively, with 14 bases between them. This CDR3 region has 13 residues. The germline V gene has CDR1 MRHNA and CDR2 SNTAGT. CDR3 sequence reads: CASRGNRFAEAFF. The DNA of the CDR3 is TGTGCCAGCAGAGGCAACCGCTTCGCTGAAGCTTTCTTT.

In its sample, this clonotype was seen a few times. The rearrangement joins TRBV12-3 or TRBV12-4 to TRBJ2-3; 9 nucleotides align to TRBD2. The V and J ends lost 5 bases and 6 bases, in that order; junction bases with no gene match: 6. The CDR3 is made up of 14 amino acids. CDR3 nucleotide sequence: TGTGCCAGCAGTCCCTTAGCGGGAGCGGATACGCAGTATTTT. This encodes CASSPLAGADTQYF.

This clonotype has just a few counts. The rearrangement links TRBV25-1 to TRBJ2-3; D tentatively reads TRBD1 or TRBD2 (5 bases each). This CDR3 region has 12 residues. Germline assignment: CDR1 MGHDK and CDR2 SYGVNS. V was pared by 5 bases and J by 4 bases, with 7 bases between. The CDR3 DNA reads as TGTGCCAGCAGTTTGGGGGCAGATACGCAGTATTTT. As protein: CASSLGADTQYF.

In its sample, this clonotype was seen many times. The J gene is TRBJ2-2, the V gene TRBV7-3; tentative D call: TRBD1 (5 bases). The germline V gene has CDR1 SGHTA and CDR2 FQGTGA. Between the trimmed V and J ends, which lost 4 bases and 7 bases, there was a span of 13 bases. The CDR3 is made up of 14 amino acids. The CDR3 spells CASSSQGWGGELFF. CDR3 sequence (DNA): TGTGCCAGCAGCTCCCAGGGATGGGGCGGGGAGCTGTTTTTT.